Listed here are 17 T cell receptor beta chains from one sample, sequenced in a study of CD8 T cells in ankylosing spondylitis. TCRdb re-analysed the 5' RACE reads in MiXCR, keeping a single row per CDR3 protein. The repertoire holds 36,000 or so distinct CDR3 sequences, with 5.5% to 7.5% as singletons. Material for sequencing was blood, either unsorted or a sorted T cell fraction (not recorded which). The receptors come from a male donor with ankylosing spondylitis or in good health (not recorded which).

There are many counts of this clonotype. This rearrangement joins TRBV5-1 to TRBJ1-2; TRBD1 matches at 9 bases. Germline assignment: CDR1 SGHRS and CDR2 YFSETQ. The CDR3 has 14 amino acids. The junction had 9 bases not matched to a gene; V was cut back by 6 bases and J by 6 bases. This chain's CDR3 is CASTTDRGYNGYTF. Here the CDR3 DNA reads TGCGCCAGCACCACGGACAGGGGATATAATGGCTACACCTTC.

This clonotype was detected ten times or more. The rearrangement links TRBV5-1 to TRBJ2-3, with a tentative D call TRBD2 (5 bases). The CDR3 sequence is 14 residues long. V was trimmed by 5 bases and J by 0 bases, leaving 10 bases between them. Germline CDR1 and CDR2: SGHRS and YFSETQ. The DNA of the CDR3 is TGCGCCAGCAGTCGACTAACGAGCACAGATACGCAGTATTTT. Translated, it gives CASSRLTSTDTQYF.

This clonotype was detected many times. The chain couples TRBV28 to TRBJ2-1; D ambiguous. With 1 base removed from V and 3 bases from J, the gap between germline ends came to 7 bases. The CDR3 totals 14 residues. Germline-derived CDR1 and CDR2 are MDHEN and SYDVKM. The CDR3 region has the DNA TGTGCCAGCAGTTTATCGGGTGGCTACAATGAGCAGTTCTTC. This sequence encodes CASSLSGGYNEQFF.

This clonotype was seen many times. V and J are TRBV7-9 and TRBJ2-3; D is perhaps TRBD2 (5 bases). The CDR3 sequence is 12 residues long. Deletions cut 3 bases from V and 5 bases from J, with 6 bases between. Germline assignment: CDR1 SEHNR and CDR2 FQNEAQ (reference sequence). The CDR3 sequence: CASSFEGDTQYF. Written as DNA, the CDR3 is TGTGCCAGCAGCTTTGAGGGAGATACGCAGTATTTT.

This clonotype was observed at least ten times. The chain combines TRBV3-1 with TRBJ1-2; D remains unclear. Germline V gene data show CDR1 as LGHDT and CDR2 as YNNKEL (reference sequence). The CDR3 totals 11 residues. Trimming took 0 bases from V and 8 from J, leaving 4 bases between them. CDR3: CASSQDSGYTF. In DNA, the CDR3 is TGTGCCAGCAGCCAAGATTCAGGCTACACCTTC. The full variable domain, completed using reference TRBV3-1 and TRBJ1-2, is DTAVSQTPKYLVTQMGNDKSIKCEQNLGHDTMYWYKQDSKKFLKIMFSYNNKELIINETVPNRFSPKSPDKAHLNLHINSLELGDSAVYFCASSQDSGYTFGSGTRLTVV.

This clonotype is deemed medium-sized. V and J are TRBV24-1 and TRBJ2-2; D perhaps matches TRBD1 (5 bases). The length of the CDR3 is 14 residues. V dropped 9 bases and J dropped 4 bases, with 14 bases sitting between them. Germline V gives CDR1 KGHDR, CDR2 SFDVKD. The CDR3: CATLSGQGTGELFF. The CDR3 DNA reads as TGTGCCACCCTGTCAGGGCAAGGCACCGGGGAGCTGTTTTTT.

The table lists this clonotype with many counts. The V and J genes are TRBV24-1 and TRBJ2-1; 16 bases line up with TRBD2. Per the germline V gene, CDR1 is KGHDR and CDR2 is SFDVKD. The CDR3 contains 16 residues. V shed 4 bases, J shed 11 bases, and the junction held 7 bases outside the gene matches. The CDR3, as DNA: TGTGCCACCAGTGAAACCCCGGGACTAGCGGGAGGGAAGCAGTTCTTC. It codes for CATSETPGLAGGKQFF.

Ten or more counts support this clonotype. The J gene is TRBJ2-4, the V gene TRBV30; D might be TRBD2 (6 bases). The CDR3 covers 16 residues. Per germline, CDR1 GTSNPN and CDR2 SVGIG (reference sequence). Deletions cut 3 bases from V and 0 bases from J, with 15 bases between. The CDR3 loop is CAWSNMGRLAKNIQYF. Written as DNA, the CDR3 is TGTGCCTGGAGCAACATGGGGAGGCTAGCCAAAAACATTCAGTACTTC.

This clonotype has at least ten counts. This chain's CDR3 is CASSATGPPYGYTF. CDR3 DNA sequence: TGTGCCAGCAGCGCAACAGGGCCTCCCTATGGCTACACCTTC. This chain joins TRBV9 and TRBJ1-2; tentatively, D is TRBD1 (6 bases). V was pared by 3 bases and J by 4 bases, with 13 bases between. The germline V gene has CDR1 SGDLS and CDR2 YYNGEE. The CDR3 loop spans 14 amino acids.

This clonotype was seen at least ten times. This chain links TRBV4-1 with TRBJ1-1; maybe TRBD1 (5 bases). CDR1 is MGHRA, CDR2 YSYEKL, per germline. The length of the CDR3 is 17 residues. The V end was cut by 4 bases, the J end by 0 bases, with 18 bases between. The CDR3 coding sequence is TGCGCCAGCAGCCCTGACAGCAAGGTTTGGATGAACACTGAAGCTTTCTTT. It specifies CASSPDSKVWMNTEAFF.

The sample holds many counts of this clonotype. The rearrangement joins TRBV5-1 to TRBJ2-2; the D gene is possibly TRBD2 (6 bases). Germline values: CDR1 SGHRS, CDR2 YFSETQ. The CDR3 consists of 15 residues. V lost 4 bases and J lost 1, with 11 bases in between. This chain's CDR3 is CASSIMEGNTGELFF. As DNA, the CDR3 is TGCGCCAGCAGCATAATGGAGGGGAACACCGGGGAGCTGTTTTTT.

This clonotype was seen ten or more times. The chain links TRBV13 to TRBJ2-5; 7 positions match TRBD2. From germline, CDR1 is PRHDT and CDR2 FYEKMQ (reference sequence). The CDR3 is 15 amino acids. J lost 4 bases, V lost 6 bases, and 11 bases had no gene match. The CDR3 sequence: CASRPRGELRETQYF. CDR3 sequence (DNA): TGTGCCAGCAGACCTCGGGGGGAGTTACGAGAGACCCAGTACTTC.

This clonotype turned up a few times. The chain recombines TRBV11-2 with TRBJ1-1; 8 positions match TRBD1. The CDR3 length is 14 residues. Per the germline V gene, CDR1 is SGHAT and CDR2 is FQNNGV. Trimming cost V 5 bases and J 8 bases; bases outside gene matches: 10. The CDR3 region has the DNA TGTGCCAGCAGCCCACTGGACAGGGTGGCCGAAGCTTTCTTT. It encodes CASSPLDRVAEAFF.

This clonotype turned up a few times. The chain employs TRBV11-2 and TRBJ2-7; 15 nucleotides match TRBD2. The CDR3 loop spans 14 amino acids. Per the germline V gene, CDR1 is SGHAT and CDR2 is FQNNGV. V shed 4 bases and J 5 bases; nucleotides not matched to a gene: 0. CDR3 amino acids: CASSWTSGRDEQYF. The CDR3 coding sequence is TGTGCCAGCAGCTGGACTAGCGGGAGGGACGAGCAGTACTTC.

This clonotype was counted many times. The chain uses TRBV14 and TRBJ2-1; D is perhaps TRBD1 or TRBD2 (5 bases each). Trimming removed 4 bases from V and 8 bases from J, with 15 bases in between. In germline, CDR1 is SGHDN, CDR2 FVKESK. The CDR3 length is 14 residues. The CDR3 protein is CASSRVWGSHEQFF. CDR3 bases: TGTGCCAGCAGCCGGGTTTGGGGGTCCCATGAGCAGTTCTTC.

The table lists this clonotype with many counts. The gene calls are TRBV6-5 and TRBJ2-5, with TRBD2 identical over 8 bases. The CDR3 has 15 residues. CDR1 and CDR2 (germline): MNHEY, SVGAGI. V shed 4 bases and J 4 bases; nucleotides not matched to a gene: 8. The CDR3 sequence is CASSSRGGAGETQYF. CDR3 bases: TGTGCCAGCAGTTCCCGGGGGGGGGCCGGAGAGACCCAGTACTTC.

The sample holds one count of this clonotype. The junction differs from germline at one of its ends, possibly a read error. J is TRBJ2-7 and V is TRBV5-1, with TRBD2 as a possible D gene (7 bases). Germline assignment: CDR1 SGHRS and CDR2 YFSETQ. The length of the CDR3 is 15 residues. CDR3 nucleotide sequence: TGCGCCAGAAGCTTAGGGGGGGAACCGGGCTACGAGCAGTACTTC. It codes for CARSLGGEPGYEQYF.